Shown below are 28 T cell receptor beta chains from a single sample sequenced in a study of technical replicates of blood from a few donors. Using immunoSEQ multiplex PCR, the repertoire was profiled, and TCRdb retains in-frame clones only, with some absent. The sample comprises around 72,000 clones, almost 99% of which are singletons, and less than 0.25% rests with the top ten. The sequenced sample consisted of T cells isolated from PBMCs. The receptor set was obtained from a human donor in good health.

In DNA, the CDR3 is TGTGCCAGCAGTGACCGGGACAGACCTCTCTCTGGAAACACCATATATTTT. It specifies CASSDRDRPLSGNTIYF. The chain employs TRBV28 and TRBJ1-3, with 7 positions matching TRBD1. V was pared by 5 bases and J by 0 bases, with 10 bases of the junction left unmatched. The length of the CDR3 is 17 residues. Germline CDR1 MDHEN, CDR2 SYDVKM.

The chain employs TRBV7-6 and TRBJ2-1, with 11 bases that match TRBD2. Per the germline V gene, CDR1 is SGHVS and CDR2 is FNYEAQ. V dropped 5 bases and J dropped 6; count of bases not matched to a gene: 6. The CDR3 length is 15 residues. CDR3 region: CASSHIAGGVNEQFF. The CDR3, as DNA: TGTGCCAGCAGCCATATAGCGGGAGGGGTCAATGAGCAGTTCTTC.

This clone has a single count. This rearrangement joins TRBV7-3 to TRBJ2-7, with TRBD2 matching over 9 bases. Germline V gene sequence: CDR1 SGHTA, CDR2 FQGTGA. The CDR3 extends over 14 amino acids. J lost 2 bases, V lost 4 bases, and 3 bases had no gene match. Here the CDR3 DNA reads TGTGCCAGCAGCTCGGCGGGAGGGCCCTACGAGCAGTACTTC. The encoded protein is CASSSAGGPYEQYF. Together with reference TRBV7-3 and TRBJ2-7, the CDR3 gives the full variable domain: GAGVSQTPSNKVTEKGKYVELRCDPISGHTALYWYRQSLGQGPEFLIYFQGTGAADDSGLPNDRFFAVRPEGSVSTLKIQRTERGDSAVYLCASSSAGGPYEQYFGPGTRLTVT.

This chain uses TRBV19 with TRBJ2-5, with TRBD2 identical over 7 bases. V dropped 3 bases and J dropped 0; count of bases not matched to a gene: 4. Germline assignment: CDR1 LNHDA and CDR2 SQIVND (reference sequence). CDR3 length: 15 amino acids. The CDR3 sequence: CASSIISGDQETQYF. The CDR3 DNA follows: TGTGCCAGTAGTATTATCAGCGGGGACCAAGAGACCCAGTACTTC.

V and J are TRBV11-2 and TRBJ2-7; D unclear. Germline values: CDR1 SGHAT, CDR2 FQNNGV. The V end was cut by 7 bases, the J end by 0 bases, with 16 bases between. CDR3 length equals 15 residues. The CDR3 sequence: CASTPLTVSSYEQYF. CDR3 coding DNA: TGTGCCAGCACCCCTCTCACAGTGAGCTCCTACGAGCAGTACTTC.

J is TRBJ2-4 and V is TRBV5-6, with D perhaps matching TRBD1 (6 bases). Trimming left V 5 bases short and J 2 bases short, with 14 bases between. Germline assignment: CDR1 SGHDT and CDR2 YYEEEE. CDR3 length: 15 amino acids. For the CDR3, the DNA is TGTGCCAGCAGTGGTACAGGGTCAACCAAAAACATTCAGTACTTC. Translating it yields CASSGTGSTKNIQYF.

The chain uses TRBV2 and TRBJ2-1, with 12 nucleotides matching TRBD2. Trimming took 6 bases from V and 1 from J; bases not matched to a gene: 4. Germline CDR1 SNHLY, CDR2 FYNNEI. This CDR3 is built from 16 residues. CDR3 coding DNA: TGTGCCAGCAGGCAGACTAGCGGGAGATCCTACAATGAGCAGTTCTTC. Its translation: CASRQTSGRSYNEQFF.

V and J are TRBV28 and TRBJ1-2, with D possibly TRBD1 on 6 matching bases. Trimming took 7 bases from V and 3 from J, leaving 12 bases between them. Germline CDR1 is MDHEN and CDR2 is SYDVKM. This CDR3 is 13 amino acids long. The DNA for the CDR3 is TGTGCCAGCACCTTAGGGGGACACTATGGCTACACCTTC. It encodes CASTLGGHYGYTF.

V is TRBV10-1 and J is TRBJ2-1, with D tentatively TRBD1 (7 bases). The CDR3 extends over 15 amino acids. The germline V gene has CDR1 WNHNN and CDR2 SYGVQD (reference sequence). With 5 bases removed from V and 7 bases from J, the gap between germline ends came to 18 bases. The CDR3 nucleotides read TGCGCCAGCAGTACAGAGCAGGGGGGTTGGAATGAGCAGTTCTTC. Translating it yields CASSTEQGGWNEQFF.

The chain couples TRBV13 to TRBJ2-7; 11 nucleotides align to TRBD2. V was pared by 5 bases and J by 0 bases, with 3 bases of the junction left unmatched. Germline lookup yields CDR1 PRHDT and CDR2 FYEKMQ (reference sequence). The CDR3 totals 15 residues. The CDR3: CASSRTSGSSYEQYF. The CDR3 coding sequence is TGTGCCAGCAGCCGTACTAGCGGGAGCTCCTACGAGCAGTACTTC.

The rearrangement links TRBV5-1 to TRBJ2-5; maybe TRBD1 (5 bases). The CDR3 has 17 residues. V shed 6 bases and J shed 3 bases, with 24 bases lying between them. CDR1 SGHRS and CDR2 YFSETQ come from the germline V gene. The CDR3 DNA sequence: TGCGCCAGCACCAAGGGGCAGGGTAGGTTTAACGAAGAGACCCAGTACTTC. This encodes CASTKGQGRFNEETQYF.

The chain joins TRBV6-6 to TRBJ2-3; TRBD1 might be the D (6 bases). The germline V and J ends were trimmed by 4 bases and 2 bases, with 16 bases remaining between them. CDR3 length: 16 amino acids. Per the germline V gene, CDR1 is MNHNY and CDR2 is SVGAGI (reference sequence). The CDR3 protein is CASSWPTGQHTDTQYF. The DNA for the CDR3 is TGTGCCAGCAGTTGGCCGACAGGCCAACACACAGATACGCAGTATTTT.

The rearrangement joins TRBV29-1 to TRBJ2-1; 9 bases map to TRBD2. CDR3 size: 13 residues. Trimming at V came to 2 bases and at J to 9 bases, leaving 5 bases not matched to a gene. The germline CDR1 and CDR2 sequences are SQVTM and ANQGSEA. CDR3 DNA: TGCAGCGTTGAACGCGGGAGGGCCGCTGAGCAGTTCTTC. As protein: CSVERGRAAEQFF.

The chain has TRBV6-1 and TRBJ2-7, with a tentative D call TRBD1 (6 bases). Germline values: CDR1 MNHNS, CDR2 SASEGT. The CDR3 is 15 amino acids. The ends were cut back, 0 bases at V and 4 bases at J, with 13 bases in the middle. CDR3 amino acids: CASSEARRQDYEQYF. The DNA for the CDR3 is TGTGCCAGCAGTGAAGCCAGGAGACAGGATTACGAGCAGTACTTC.

The chain employs TRBV30 and TRBJ2-7, with TRBD2 identical over 11 bases. This CDR3 is built from 13 residues. V lost 5 bases and J lost 3; bases outside the gene matches: 3. The germline gives CDR1 GTSNPN, CDR2 SVGIG (reference sequence). The chain's CDR3 is CAWETSGSYEQYF. In nucleotides, the CDR3 is TGTGCCTGGGAAACTAGCGGGAGCTACGAGCAGTACTTC.

The rearrangement links TRBV7-9 to TRBJ2-7, with TRBD1 matching 7 bases. Germline V CDR1 and CDR2: SEHNR, FQNEAQ (reference sequence). CDR3 length: 15 amino acids. The J segment lost 4 bases and the V segment lost 7 bases, leaving 13 bases of the junction unmatched. This CDR3 reads CASIPLKGADYEQYF. The CDR3 nucleotides are TGTGCCAGCATCCCGCTTAAGGGGGCGGATTACGAGCAGTACTTC.

V gene TRBV9 combines with J gene TRBJ2-2; tentative D call: TRBD2 (6 bases). Germline V gene lookup returns CDR1 SGDLS and CDR2 YYNGEE. The CDR3 runs 16 residues. V was cut by 0 bases and J by 17 bases, with 26 bases left in between. The CDR3 DNA is TGTGCCAGCAGCGTAGGACTATGCGGGACCGGGGAGCTTGGATTTTTT. Translating it yields CASSVGLCGTGELGFF.

This rearrangement joins TRBV7-2 to TRBJ1-3, with 9 bases lining up with TRBD1. The CDR3 is 14 residues long. Trimming cost V 5 bases and J 6 bases; bases outside gene matches: 5. Germline lookup yields CDR1 SGHTA and CDR2 FQGNSA. In DNA, the CDR3 is TGTGCCAGCAGCCCGGGACAGGGTGTAAACACCATATATTTT. Translating gives CASSPGQGVNTIYF.

This chain joins TRBV6-1 and TRBJ2-7; D may be TRBD1 (6 bases). Germline V gives CDR1 MNHNS, CDR2 SASEGT. The ends were cut back, 7 bases at V and 7 bases at J, with 20 bases in the middle. The CDR3 extends over 14 amino acids. The CDR3 nucleotides read TGTGCCAGCACCCGGGACACCTCAACGTGGGAGCAGTACTTC. Translation: CASTRDTSTWEQYF.

This clone came up once. The chain recombines TRBV27 with TRBJ2-2; D unclear. Trimming took off 2 bases at V and 7 bases at J, with 5 bases between the two ends. Germline-derived CDR1 and CDR2 are MNHEY and SMNVEV (reference sequence). This CDR3 is built from 12 residues. Here the CDR3 DNA reads TGTGCCAGCAGTTTACTAGGCGGGGAGCTGTTTTTT. Protein product: CASSLLGGELFF.

The chain is built from TRBV5-6 and TRBJ1-2; no firm D call. Deletions cut 0 bases from V and 4 bases from J, with 7 bases between. CDR1 and CDR2 (germline): SGHDT, YYEEEE. The CDR3 sequence is 13 residues long. CDR3 region: CASSLGGGYGYTF. The CDR3 region has the DNA TGTGCCAGCAGCTTGGGGGGAGGCTATGGCTACACCTTC.

This chain uses TRBV6-5 with TRBJ2-3; unclear D gene. The V end lost 0 bases, the J end lost 0 bases, and 7 bases lay between the germline ends. This CDR3 has 15 amino acids. Germline values: CDR1 MNHEY, CDR2 SVGAGI. Written as DNA, the CDR3 is TGTGCCAGCAGTTACTCGACACCGAGCACAGATACGCAGTATTTT. It yields the protein CASSYSTPSTDTQYF.

The chain uses TRBV27 and TRBJ1-4; D remains unclear. Germline-derived CDR1 and CDR2 are MNHEY and SMNVEV (reference sequence). V was clipped by 0 bases and J by 8 bases, with 7 bases between them. The CDR3 totals 13 residues. The CDR3 sequence: CASSLSMREKLFF. The CDR3 DNA reads as TGTGCCAGCAGTTTATCGATGAGGGAAAAACTGTTTTTT.

This clone has only one observation. This chain's CDR3 is CASSVGLAQTYEQYF. CDR3 DNA sequence: TGTGCCAGCAGCGTAGGACTAGCGCAAACCTACGAGCAGTACTTC. This chain joins TRBV9 and TRBJ2-7; 8 nucleotides match TRBD2. Germline loops: CDR1 SGDLS, CDR2 YYNGEE. V dropped 0 bases and J dropped 2; count of bases not matched to a gene: 4. This CDR3 is built from 15 residues.

The gene calls are TRBV7-9 and TRBJ1-2, with D possibly matching TRBD1 (5 bases). This CDR3 spans 13 amino acids. Trimming left V 5 bases short and J 2 bases short, with 9 bases between. CDR1 and CDR2 (germline): SEHNR, FQNEAQ (reference sequence). The CDR3, as DNA: TGTGCCAGCAGCCCGGACACAAACTATGGCTACACCTTC. This codes for CASSPDTNYGYTF.

This chain links TRBV28 with TRBJ1-1; D perhaps matches TRBD1 (5 bases). This CDR3 has 14 residues. Germline V lookup: CDR1 MDHEN, CDR2 SYDVKM. V lost 6 bases to trimming and J lost 5 bases, with 16 bases between them. The CDR3, as DNA: TGTGCCAGCAGCCCCTTTACAGGTCGAACTGAAGCTTTCTTT. Protein sequence: CASSPFTGRTEAFF.

The V call is TRBV7-2, the J call TRBJ2-3, with TRBD2 matching over 8 bases. V lost 1 base to trimming and J lost 1 base; unmatched junction nucleotides: 10. In germline, CDR1 is SGHTA, CDR2 FQGNSA. This CDR3 comprises 18 residues. CDR3 region: CASSLGFSSGYGTDTQYF. CDR3 DNA sequence: TGTGCCAGCAGCTTAGGCTTCTCTAGCGGGTATGGCACAGATACGCAGTATTTT.

The chain is built from TRBV6-5 and TRBJ1-2; D gene ambiguous. CDR3 length: 13 amino acids. The germline V and J ends were trimmed by 6 bases and 8 bases, with 16 bases remaining between them. CDR1 and CDR2 (germline): MNHEY, SVGAGI. CDR3 sequence reads: CASSPGIASGYTF. The CDR3 nucleotides read TGTGCCAGCAGCCCTGGGATCGCTAGCGGCTACACCTTC.